This T cell receptor (beta chain) was documented in a study of control samples from healthy donors and cancer patients. The V and J ends lost 7 bases and 2 bases, in that order; junction bases with no gene match: 5. In germline, CDR1 is MNHEY, CDR2 SVGAGI. CDR3 length: 15 amino acids. Turning to this clone: At the DNA level, this CDR3 is encoded by other sequences in the same sample as well.

The repertoire was sequenced with immunoSEQ multiplex PCR; TCRdb's copy has only in-frame clones and lacks some. The repertoire holds 260,000 or so clones, around 80% seen once, with roughly 15% in the top ten. The sample was PBMCs. This sequence joins TRBV6-5 and TRBJ1-5; 10 bases line up with TRBD1. The receptor's source is a woman aged 60-75 years with lung cancer. DNA for the CDR3: TGTGCCAGCAACCCCGGGACAGGGGGCAATCAGCCCCAGCATTTT. This sequence encodes CASNPGTGGNQPQHF.